These T cell receptor beta chains were read from a single sample in a study of blood T cell repertoires in COVID-19. Generated by immunoSEQ multiplex PCR, the TCRdb table keeps only in-frame clones and is missing some. The sample has about 160,000 clones, 82% seen once; the top ten hold 6.5% to 9%. Sequenced material: peripheral blood. These receptors originate from a woman aged 35 to 49 with COVID-19, enrolled during active disease. The CDR3 runs from the conserved cysteine through the conserved F or W. D genes are given only for firm matches. Clone size is shown for a subset of rows, as once, few, many or a class of expanded clone.

size | J | V | D | CDR3 | DNA
. | TRBJ1-6 | TRBV28 | . | CASSHRDTNSPLHF | TGTGCCAGCAGTCACCGGGACACCAATTCACCCCTCCACTTT
. | TRBJ1-6 | TRBV9 | . | CASSDRGDNSPLHF | TGTGCCAGCAGCGACCGGGGTGATAATTCACCCCTCCACTTT
once | TRBJ2-3 | TRBV19 | TRBD2 | CASTTGGTDTQYF | TGTGCCAGTACGACCGGGGGGACAGATACGCAGTATTTT
. | TRBJ2-1 | TRBV4-2 | TRBD2 | CASSQGGSGGYNEQFF | TGTGCCAGCAGCCAAGGGGGTAGCGGGGGCTACAATGAGCAGTTCTTC
. | TRBJ1-2 | TRBV30 | TRBD1 | CAGTGDVVFGYTF | TGTGCCGGTACAGGGGATGTCGTTTTCGGCTACACCTTC
. | TRBJ2-1 | TRBV15 | TRBD2 | CATSRVAGSPYNEQFF | TGTGCCACCAGCAGAGTAGCGGGGTCACCTTACAATGAGCAGTTCTTC
. | TRBJ2-7 | TRBV5-1 | . | CASSPPSTSYEQYF | TGCGCCAGCAGCCCTCCTAGCACCTCCTACGAGCAGTACTTC
. | TRBJ2-6 | TRBV18 | . | CASSPLDQTGANVLTF | TGTGCCAGCTCACCCCTCGATCAGACTGGGGCCAACGTCCTGACTTTC
. | TRBJ2-1 | TRBV15 | . | CATSVRISGEQFF | TGTGCCACCAGCGTCCGAATTAGCGGCGAGCAGTTCTTC
. | TRBJ2-7 | TRBV18 | . | CASSPTLAPDPYEQYF | TGTGCCAGCTCACCAACCCTAGCCCCCGATCCCTACGAGCAGTACTTC
few | TRBJ1-6 | TRBV25-1 | . | CASRGQTNSPLHF | TGTGCCAGCCGAGGACAGACCAATTCACCCCTCCACTTT
once | TRBJ2-1 | TRBV6-5 | . | CASDRINEQFF | TGTGCCAGCGACAGGATCAATGAGCAGTTCTTC
once | TRBJ2-3 | TRBV7-6 | TRBD2 | CASSPRTSGADTQYF | TGTGCCAGCAGCCCGAGGACTAGCGGAGCAGATACGCAGTATTTT
. | TRBJ2-7 | TRBV28 | TRBD2 | CASSNGGGAKYEQYF | TGTGCCAGCAGCAACGGGGGGGGCGCTAAATACGAGCAGTACTTC
. | TRBJ2-4 | TRBV6-5 | . | CATSPGLGGDIQYF | TGTGCCACCAGCCCGGGACTGGGTGGGGACATTCAGTACTTC
. | TRBJ2-1 | TRBV6-2/TRBV6-3 | TRBD2 | CASSYSGLAGVYNEQFF | TGTGCCAGCAGTTACTCGGGGCTAGCGGGAGTCTACAATGAGCAGTTCTTC
. | TRBJ2-6 | TRBV19 | . | CASSTGQTSGANVLTF | TGTGCCAGTAGTACCGGACAGACCTCTGGGGCCAACGTCCTGACTTTC
few | TRBJ1-2 | TRBV28 | . | CASSFRYGYTF | TGTGCCAGCAGTTTCCGTTATGGCTACACCTTC
. | TRBJ1-2 | TRBV11-3 | TRBD1 | CASSNDRDWVYGYTF | TGTGCCAGCAGCAACGACAGGGACTGGGTCTATGGCTACACCTTC
few | TRBJ1-5 | TRBV19 | . | CASRGWERSNQPQHF | TGTGCCAGTAGAGGCTGGGAGCGGAGCAATCAGCCCCAGCATTTT
. | TRBJ1-1 | TRBV30 | . | CAWSVGIGTEAFF | TGTGCCTGGAGTGTCGGGATAGGGACTGAAGCTTTCTTT
. | TRBJ2-7 | TRBV18 | TRBD2 | CASSPSLRVAGVVYEQYF | TGTGCCAGCTCACCAAGCCTTAGGGTAGCGGGAGTTGTGTACGAGCAGTACTTC
. | TRBJ1-1 | TRBV7-9 | . | CASSSPGSNTEAFF | TGTGCCAGCAGCTCTCCCGGGTCAAACACTGAAGCTTTCTTT
. | TRBJ2-1 | TRBV29-1 | TRBD2 | CSVESPGLAGGAYNEQFF | TGCAGCGTTGAATCCCCGGGACTAGCGGGAGGAGCCTACAATGAGCAGTTCTTC
. | TRBJ2-3 | TRBV23-1 | TRBD2 | CASSHPQLAGDSTDTQYF | TGCGCCAGCAGTCACCCCCAACTAGCGGGGGACTCCACAGATACGCAGTATTTT
. | TRBJ2-6 | TRBV19 | TRBD1 | CASRGPGANVLTF | TGTGCCAGCAGGGGGCCTGGGGCCAACGTCCTGACTTTC
. | TRBJ1-1 | TRBV6-5 | . | CATSGGRERGTEAFF | TGTGCCACTTCTGGGGGGAGGGAGCGTGGTACTGAAGCTTTCTTT
once | TRBJ1-2 | TRBV19 | TRBD1 | CASRSGDPGQSLGYTF | TGTGCCAGTAGGTCGGGAGACCCGGGACAGTCTCTAGGCTACACCTTC
. | TRBJ1-1 | TRBV27 | . | CASRKGNLNTEAFF | TGTGCCAGCAGGAAGGGGAACTTGAACACTGAAGCTTTCTTT
once | TRBJ2-3 | TRBV9 | . | CASSQLRSDTQYF | TGTGCCAGCAGCCAACTCAGGTCAGATACGCAGTATTTT
few | TRBJ1-3 | TRBV6-2/TRBV6-3 | . | CASSPLGARNTIYF | TGTGCCAGCAGTCCGTTGGGGGCCAGAAACACCATATATTTT
. | TRBJ1-2 | TRBV9 | . | CASSVEGGYGYTF | TGTGCCAGCAGCGTAGAAGGGGGCTATGGCTACACCTTC
. | TRBJ2-5 | TRBV5-1 | TRBD2 | CASSLAGTSGRVTQYF | TGCGCCAGCAGCTTGGCCGGGACTAGCGGGAGGGTGACCCAGTACTTC
. | TRBJ1-5 | TRBV28 | . | CASSLRRISGNQPQHF | TGTGCCAGCAGTTTACGCAGGATCTCGGGGAATCAGCCCCAGCATTTT
. | TRBJ2-3 | TRBV7-3 | TRBD2 | CASSLSGGPDTQYF | TGTGCCAGCAGCTTGAGCGGGGGGCCAGATACGCAGTATTTT
. | TRBJ1-2 | TRBV25-1 | TRBD1 | CAAQGAWGYTF | TGTGCCGCCCAGGGGGCTTGGGGCTACACCTTC
. | TRBJ2-1 | TRBV5-1 | TRBD2 | CASSLRLAGEVYNEQFF | TGCGCCAGCAGCCTCAGACTAGCGGGAGAGGTCTACAATGAGCAGTTCTTC
. | TRBJ1-2 | TRBV3-1/TRBV3-2 | . | CAGSQVGGEGYTF | TGTGCCGGCAGCCAAGTCGGTGGTGAGGGCTACACCTTC
once | TRBJ1-4 | TRBV12-3/TRBV12-4 | TRBD1 | CASSSTGQGLFF | TGTGCCAGCAGTTCAACCGGACAGGGGCTGTTTTTT
. | TRBJ1-1 | TRBV24-1 | . | CATSDAAGVEAFF | TGTGCCACCAGTGATGCGGCCGGGGTTGAAGCTTTCTTT
few | TRBJ1-2 | TRBV2 | TRBD1 | CASRGPLQGALSGYTF | TGTGCCAGCAGGGGCCCTCTGCAGGGGGCCCTGAGCGGCTACACCTTC
. | TRBJ2-3 | TRBV9 | . | CASSVGPSTDTQYF | TGTGCCAGCAGCGTAGGGCCAAGCACAGATACGCAGTATTTT
. | TRBJ2-1 | TRBV15 | TRBD2 | CATSPRLAGGFEQFF | TGTGCCACCAGCCCCAGACTAGCGGGGGGATTTGAGCAGTTCTTC
. | TRBJ2-1 | TRBV29-1 | . | CSVEQFLYNEQFF | TGCAGCGTTGAACAGTTTCTTTACAATGAGCAGTTCTTC
. | TRBJ1-5 | TRBV11-2 | TRBD1 | CASSLSGQGYQPQHF | TGTGCCAGCAGCTTATCCGGACAGGGGTATCAGCCCCAGCATTTT
. | TRBJ2-1 | TRBV5-4 | TRBD1 | CASSTRQGAGEQFF | TGTGCCAGCAGCACAAGACAGGGGGCGGGAGAGCAGTTCTTC
. | TRBJ2-1 | TRBV11-3 | TRBD2 | CASSLALAGGLGEQFF | TGTGCCAGCAGCTTAGCTCTAGCGGGGGGGCTCGGTGAGCAGTTCTTC
many | TRBJ1-2 | TRBV5-1 | . | CASSSPRRGAPANYGYTF | TGCGCCAGCAGCTCCCCCCGCAGGGGAGCACCAGCTAACTATGGCTACACCTTC
. | TRBJ1-2 | TRBV11-2 | . | CASRSIGGGVPRGYTF | TGTGCCAGCAGATCAATAGGGGGTGGGGTACCCCGGGGCTACACCTTC
. | TRBJ2-1 | TRBV7-9 | . | CASSLEGVTVEQFF | TGTGCCAGCAGCTTAGAGGGGGTGACCGTTGAGCAGTTCTTC